Below, 18 T cell receptor beta chains from the same sample are listed, as sequenced in a study of blood T cell repertoires in COVID-19 (dated by TCRdb to the early 2020s). The library relied on the immunoSEQ multiplex PCR assay. TCRdb holds this immuneACCESS table with in-frame rearrangements only. Some clones are missing; in checked studies, unresolved V genes explain under half, and the rest has no known cause. This sample gives fewer than 300,000 clones in total; 88% of them show up just once. The top ten hold around 0.8% of the sample. The source material was peripheral blood. All receptors derive from a woman aged 25 to 39 with acute or convalescent COVID-19.

V gene TRBV9 combines with J gene TRBJ2-3; D might be TRBD2 (6 bases). Trimming took off 3 bases at V and 0 bases at J, with 11 bases between the two ends. This CDR3 has 15 amino acids. Germline values: CDR1 SGDLS, CDR2 YYNGEE. The CDR3 DNA reads TGTGCCAGCAGCGAGACTAGTTTTAGCACAGATACGCAGTATTTT. This encodes CASSETSFSTDTQYF.

V and J are TRBV11-2 and TRBJ1-1, with unresolved D. Trimming took 0 bases from V and 5 from J, leaving 10 bases between them. The CDR3 totals 14 residues. Germline loops: CDR1 SGHAT, CDR2 FQNNGV. CDR3 DNA: TGTGCCAGCAGCTTAGAACGGGGAGTGACTGAAGCTTTCTTT. Its protein is CASSLERGVTEAFF.

V is TRBV7-8 and J is TRBJ2-2; 7 bases are shared with TRBD2. Germline assignment: CDR1 SGHVS and CDR2 FQNEAQ. Trimming took 5 bases from V and 1 from J; bases not matched to a gene: 4. The CDR3 has 15 amino acids. The CDR3 spells CASSTTSRNTGELFF. CDR3 in DNA: TGTGCCAGCAGCACGACTAGCCGGAACACCGGGGAGCTGTTTTTT.

V is TRBV19 and J is TRBJ1-2; D might be TRBD1 (5 bases). The CDR3 is made up of 14 amino acids. With 4 bases removed from V and 4 bases from J, the gap between germline ends came to 13 bases. CDR1 and CDR2 from the germline V gene are LNHDA and SQIVND (reference sequence). The CDR3 is CASSRAGRAYGYTF. The DNA for the CDR3 is TGTGCCAGTAGTAGGGCAGGGAGGGCCTATGGCTACACCTTC.

V gene TRBV5-1 combines with J gene TRBJ2-7; TRBD1 aligns across 7 bases. Trimming cost V 0 bases and J 2 bases; bases outside gene matches: 8. This CDR3 has 16 residues. Germline CDR1 and CDR2: SGHRS and YFSETQ. DNA of the CDR3: TGCGCCAGCAGCTTGGGGGTACGGGACAGCCCCTACGAGCAGTACTTC. The encoded protein is CASSLGVRDSPYEQYF.

The rearrangement links TRBV19 to TRBJ2-1; 8 bases fit TRBD2. The CDR3 length is 16 residues. Trimming at V came to 4 bases and at J to 4 bases, leaving 9 bases not matched to a gene. Germline V gives CDR1 LNHDA, CDR2 SQIVND (reference sequence). CDR3: CASSTTGTSGYNEQFF. CDR3 nucleotides: TGTGCCAGTAGTACGACGGGCACTAGCGGATACAATGAGCAGTTCTTC.

The chain recombines TRBV30 with TRBJ2-4; D call uncertain. CDR3 size: 15 residues. Germline CDR1 reads GTSNPN; CDR2 reads SVGIG (reference sequence). The germline V and J ends were trimmed by 3 bases and 1 base, with 13 bases remaining between them. Here the CDR3 DNA reads TGTGCCTGGAGAGGTGGGCTTAAGGCCAAAAACATTCAGTACTTC. This gives the protein CAWRGGLKAKNIQYF.

The rearrangement uses TRBV7-9 and TRBJ2-1; D call uncertain. The V gene's germline CDR1 is SEHNR and CDR2 FQNEAQ (reference sequence). This CDR3 is built from 11 residues. Trimming took 2 bases from V and 7 from J, leaving 3 bases between them. CDR3 bases: TGTGCCAGCAGCTTACAGAATGAGCAGTTCTTC. This translates into CASSLQNEQFF.

The chain couples TRBV4-1 to TRBJ1-1, with a tentative D call TRBD1 (6 bases). Germline lookup yields CDR1 MGHRA and CDR2 YSYEKL. Between the trimmed V and J ends, which lost 3 bases and 8 bases, there was a span of 16 bases. This CDR3 contains 14 residues. Here the CDR3 DNA reads TGCGCCAGCAGCCATGGGAAGACAGGTTCGGAAGCTTTCTTT. Translating it yields CASSHGKTGSEAFF.

On this clone itself: Additional DNA sequences in this sample encode the identical CDR3. J is TRBJ1-6 and V is TRBV27; TRBD1 aligns across 7 bases. The CDR3 has 14 amino acids. The germline V gene has CDR1 MNHEY and CDR2 SMNVEV (reference sequence). Trimming took 6 bases from V and 4 from J; bases not matched to a gene: 3. CDR3 in amino acids: CASRIQGYNSPLHF. DNA of the CDR3: TGTGCCAGCAGAATACAGGGGTATAATTCACCCCTCCACTTT.

The chain is built from TRBV24-1 and TRBJ1-5, with TRBD1 as a possible D gene (5 bases). The germline CDR1 and CDR2 sequences are KGHDR and SFDVKD. V lost 1 base, J lost 16 bases, and 13 bases lay in between. The length of the CDR3 is 12 residues. The CDR3 here is CATSDFSGIYHF. Written as DNA, the CDR3 is TGTGCCACCAGTGATTTTTCAGGGATCTATCATTTT.

The V call is TRBV6-2 or TRBV6-3, the J call TRBJ1-1, with no clear D. Looked up from germline, CDR1 is MNHEY and CDR2 is SVGEGT. V was pared by 2 bases and J by 1 base, with 5 bases between. The CDR3 runs to 13 residues. Here the CDR3 reads CASSYGQNTEAFF. CDR3 DNA: TGTGCCAGCAGTTACGGGCAGAACACTGAAGCTTTCTTT.

The sample holds a few counts of this clone. The V gene is TRBV5-4, the J gene TRBJ2-5; maybe TRBD1 (5 bases). The CDR3 runs 12 residues. Per germline, CDR1 SGHNT and CDR2 YYREEE (reference sequence). The V and J ends lost 2 bases and 5 bases respectively, with 7 bases between them. As DNA, the CDR3 is TGTGCCAGCAGCTTCTCAGGGGAGACCCAGTACTTC. It translates to CASSFSGETQYF.

This clone was picked up a small number of times. The chain uses TRBV30 and TRBJ2-1; tentative D call: TRBD1 (6 bases). The CDR3 loop spans 15 amino acids. Trimming removed 4 bases at V and 10 bases at J, with 23 bases between. Germline V gene sequence: CDR1 GTSNPN, CDR2 SVGIG (reference sequence). CDR3 sequence (DNA): TGTGCCTGGAAAACACAGGGCACCGCGTTAGTAGAGCAGTTCTTC. Protein product: CAWKTQGTALVEQFF. Drawing the rest from reference TRBV30 and TRBJ2-1, the complete variable domain is SQTIHQWPATLVQPVGSPLSLECTVEGTSNPNLYWYRQAAGRGLQLLFYSVGIGQISSEVPQNLSASRPQDRQFILSSKKLLLSDSGFYLCAWKTQGTALVEQFFGPGTRLTVL.

The V and J genes are TRBV7-7 and TRBJ2-5, with 10 bases lining up with TRBD1. Germline values: CDR1 SSHAT, CDR2 FNYEAQ (reference sequence). The ends lost 5 bases at V and 7 bases at J; junction bases unmatched: 7. The CDR3 is 14 amino acids. CDR3 amino acids: CASSPIGQGGTQYF. CDR3 DNA: TGTGCCAGCAGCCCAATAGGACAGGGGGGGACCCAGTACTTC.

The CDR3 DNA reads as TGTGCCAGCAGCGTAGCGGGAGGCTCGACCCAGTACTTC. This encodes CASSVAGGSTQYF. The rearrangement joins TRBV9 to TRBJ2-5, with 7 bases identical to TRBD2. CDR3 length: 13 amino acids. The germline CDR1 and CDR2 sequences are SGDLS and YYNGEE. V gave up 0 bases and J gave up 7 bases; unmatched junction bases: 3.

This rearrangement joins TRBV6-2 or TRBV6-3 to TRBJ1-5; no reliable D call. Germline CDR1 and CDR2: MNHEY and SVGEGT. Trimming removed 2 bases at V and 6 bases at J, with 5 bases between. The CDR3 covers 12 residues. CDR3 sequence reads: CASSYPLQPQHF. The CDR3 DNA reads TGTGCCAGCAGTTACCCCCTTCAGCCCCAGCATTTT.

This chain joins TRBV6-6 and TRBJ2-5; D is undetermined. The CDR3 length is 11 residues. Between the trimmed V and J ends, which lost 6 bases and 2 bases, there was a span of 4 bases. From germline, CDR1 is MNHNY and CDR2 SVGAGI (reference sequence). The CDR3 sequence: CASSPQETQYF. The CDR3 region has the DNA TGTGCCAGCAGCCCGCAAGAGACCCAGTACTTC.